A single sample is the source of the 16 T cell receptor beta chains below, sequenced in a study of tumor and adjacent non-tumor tissue in lung cancer. TCRbeta libraries were built with three rounds of nested PCR, modified from ARM-PCR. Using its own MiXCR run on the multiplex PCR reads, TCRdb lists one record per CDR3 protein. The sample gives about 78,000 distinct CDR3 sequences, 75% to 90% of which show up once; about an eighth is in the top ten. This sample's RNA came from whole unsorted tissue. Sequencing was carried out using lung tumor tissue. These receptors all stem from a woman aged 50 to 60 with non-small cell lung cancer.

A note on this clonotype: One junction end does not reproduce the germline sequence, and a read error may be involved. The chain has TRBV24-1 and TRBJ2-1; D remains ambiguous. The V gene's germline CDR1 is KGHDR and CDR2 SFDVKD. This CDR3 contains 16 residues. The CDR3: CVTSKASSRSYNEQIF. The CDR3 nucleotides read TGTGTCACCAGTAAGGCCAGCAGCAGATCCTATAATGAGCAGATCTTC.

Regarding this clonotype: At one boundary the junction diverges from the germline segment, which might be a read error. The V call is TRBV25-1, the J call TRBJ2-3, with a weak D call TRBD1 (6 bases). Germline CDR1 and CDR2: MGHDK and SYGVNS. The CDR3 contains 14 residues. CDR3 protein: CASAQLSRTDAQYF. The CDR3 bases are TGTGCCAGCGCTCAGTTGTCTAGGACAGATGCGCAGTATTTT.

Regarding this clonotype: The junction does not match germline at one end; this may be a read error. This rearrangement joins TRBV6-2 or TRBV6-3 to TRBJ2-3; D assignment may be TRBD1 or TRBD2 (7 bases each). There are 17 residues in the CDR3. From germline, CDR1 is MNHEY and CDR2 SVGEGT. The CDR3 nucleotides read TGTGCCAGTAGCGACCCCAGGGGGAGGGCGGTCGTTGCTACGCAGTGTTTT. Protein sequence: CASSDPRGRAVVATQCF.

Worth noting for this clonotype: One end of the junction varies from germline; a read error may be responsible. This sequence joins TRBV11-2 and TRBJ2-1; D not resolved. CDR1 and CDR2 from the germline V gene are SGHAT and FQNNGV. This CDR3 region has 12 residues. CDR3 residues: CASSLRAYEQFF. DNA for the CDR3: TGTGCCAGTAGCTTAAGGGCATATGAGCAGTTCTTC.

As for this clonotype: At one end, the junction sequence differs from germline, possibly due to a read error. V usage is TRBV28 and J usage is TRBJ2-7, with 11 bases aligning to TRBD2. The germline gives CDR1 MDHEN, CDR2 SYDVKM. This CDR3 has 15 amino acids. CDR3: CANSSVAGGSYGQYF. The CDR3 DNA follows: TGTGCCAACAGTTCCGTAGCGGGAGGGTCCTACGGGCAGTACTTC.

About this clonotype itself: A read error may account for a junction end that differs from germline. V gene TRBV11-2 combines with J gene TRBJ2-1; D ambiguous. Germline assignment: CDR1 SGHAT and CDR2 FQNNGV. This CDR3 has 15 amino acids. DNA for the CDR3: TGTGTCAGCAGCCCCATAGTGCACGCTTACAGTGAGCAGTTCTTC. Translating gives CVSSPIVHAYSEQFF.

This clonotype was seen a single time. Just one base apart from a much larger clone, this may be a read error. CDR3 amino acids: CASRGSSCNGQFF. DNA of the CDR3: TGTGCCAGCAGGGGTAGCTCCTGCAATGGGCAGTTCTTC. The J gene is TRBJ2-1, the V gene TRBV28; no clear D gene. The CDR3 loop spans 13 amino acids. Germline V gives CDR1 MDHEN, CDR2 SYDVKM.

About this clonotype itself: The final CDR3 position lacks the conserved phenylalanine or tryptophan, pointing to a likely read error. The chain carries TRBV29-1 and TRBJ1-1; D is perhaps TRBD1 (5 bases). Germline-derived CDR1 and CDR2 are SQVTM and ANQGSEA. The CDR3 is made up of 14 amino acids. The CDR3 loop is CSVDTGVTNIEAFY. The CDR3 coding sequence is TGCAGCGTTGATACGGGGGTCACGAACATTGAAGCTTTCTAT.

The V and J genes are TRBV6-1 and TRBJ2-2, with a tentative D call TRBD2 (6 bases). V was pared by 8 bases and J by 4 bases, with 14 bases between. Germline values: CDR1 MNHNS, CDR2 SASEGT. The CDR3 sequence is 14 residues long. This CDR3 reads CASLEGTSTGELFF. The CDR3 DNA follows: TGTGCCAGCCTCGAAGGGACTTCCACCGGGGAGCTGTTTTTT.

As regards this clonotype: Since the CDR3 does not end with the conserved phenylalanine or tryptophan, this likely comes from a read error. This sequence joins TRBV6-1 and TRBJ1-1; the D gene is possibly TRBD1 (5 bases). This CDR3 is built from 14 residues. Germline V lookup: CDR1 MNHNS, CDR2 SASEGT. The chain's CDR3 is CVSSGGGCSYEAFI. The CDR3 DNA sequence: TGTGTCAGCAGTGGTGGGGGGTGCAGCTATGAAGCTTTCATT.

With respect to this clonotype: Mismatch with germline at one junction end may stem from a read error. The rearrangement uses TRBV11-2 and TRBJ2-5; D is undetermined. Germline CDR1 and CDR2: SGHAT and FQNNGV. This CDR3 has 13 residues. CDR3: CASSDASVESQHF. DNA of the CDR3: TGTGCCAGCAGCGACGCATCTGTAGAGAGCCAGCACTTC. The full variable domain, in which reference TRBV11-2 and TRBJ2-5 provide the parts outside the CDR3, is EAGVAQSPRYKIIEKRQSVAFWCNPISGHATLYWYQQILGQGPKLLIQFQNNGVVDDSQLPKDRFSAERLKGVDSTLKIQPAKLEDSAVYLCASSDASVESQHFGPGTRLLVL.

This clonotype was counted a few times. V gene TRBV19 combines with J gene TRBJ1-6, with unresolved D. V lost 6 bases and J 3 bases, leaving 15 bases between the germline ends. This CDR3 spans 16 amino acids. CDR1 and CDR2 from the germline V gene are LNHDA and SQIVND (reference sequence). CDR3 sequence (DNA): TGTGCCAGTAGCGGCGAGATTTCCCTCTATAATTCACCCCTCCACTTT. Its translation is CASSGEISLYNSPLHF.

A word on this clonotype: This may stem from a read error, because a much larger clone lies one nucleotide away. The chain recombines TRBV12-3 or TRBV12-4 with TRBJ2-1; the D gene is possibly TRBD1 (6 bases). The CDR3 covers 15 residues. Trimming stripped 1 base from V and 8 bases from J, with 15 bases between. The CDR3 DNA is TGTGCCAGCAGTTTAGATCGGCCAGGGGTAGATGAGCAGTTCTTC. Translating gives CASSLDRPGVDEQFF.

This clonotype appeared many times. This sequence joins TRBV20-1 and TRBJ1-1, with no clear D. The CDR3 has 13 residues. V gave up 5 bases and J gave up 4 bases, with 14 bases separating them. Germline V gene data show CDR1 as DFQATT and CDR2 as SNEGSKA (reference sequence). The CDR3 spells CSAGAPVTTEAFF. The DNA of the CDR3 is TGCAGTGCTGGAGCCCCAGTAACCACTGAAGCTTTCTTT.

On this clonotype: Its ends do not fully match the called genes, so a read error is possible. The chain joins TRBV12-3 or TRBV12-4 to TRBJ1-5, with D hard to call. The J call could be wrong; TRBJ2-3 is a better fit for the DNA end. CDR3 length: 13 residues. The CDR3 here is CASTQRSNQPQYF. Here the CDR3 DNA reads TGCGCCAGCACCCAGCGTAGCAATCAGCCCCAGTATTTT.

This clonotype was detected a few times. The rearrangement links TRBV18 to TRBJ2-1, with TRBD2 as a possible D gene (5 bases). The germline gives CDR1 KGHSH, CDR2 LQKENI. This CDR3 contains 16 residues. Trimming pared 5 bases from V and 4 bases from J, leaving 18 bases between. The DNA for the CDR3 is TGTGCCAGCTCATGGAGGTCCGGGATCGGGTACAATGAGCAGTTCTTC. It yields the protein CASSWRSGIGYNEQFF.